The T cell receptor (beta chain) under discussion was sequenced for a study of shared clonotypes between healthy human individuals (dated by TCRdb to the early 2020s). About the full investigation: The cohort included a few men and two women between 18 and 49 years of age. Libraries were prepared and TCR repertoires were sequenced by different laboratories using diverse techniques, in order to increase sequencing depth and limit assay-specific biases. For each donor, CD4 naive and CD4 memory were each given three plates, CD8 naive was given two plates, and CD8 memory was given one plate. Leukapheresis yielded between about 0.8 and 9.5 billion PBMCs per donor. To estimate repertoire size and how much clonotypes are shared between individuals, the study performed deep sequencing of blood TCR repertoires from roughly five healthy adults.

Including the terminal cysteine and phenylalanine, the CDR3 comprises 16 residues. Only the CDR3 part of the read is kept: 48 bases, read in frame from the first base. CDR1 and CDR2 are drawn from the germline V gene: MGHRA, YSYEKL. From V the trimming removes 1 base and from J it removes 6 bases, while the gene matches leave 7 bases of the junction unaccounted for. CD8 naive samples were obtained by positive selection for CCR7 among CD45RO-negative cells, yielding a CD45RA+CCR7+ population from which TemRA cells were excluded. Donors were healthy HIV-negative adults with no recently reported acute infections or vaccinations. Only Caucasian adults living in Nashville, Tennessee, USA were represented among the donors. Blood was obtained by leukapheresis, after which PBMCs were separated by Ficoll-Histopaque density gradient centrifugation and cryopreserved in liquid nitrogen vapor phase. Purity and quantity of every magnetically sorted T cell population were checked by analytical flow cytometry. From each sorted fraction, genomic DNA was isolated and quantified by UV absorbance on a Nanodrop 2000c.

Using the deep immunoSEQ assay, TCR CDR3 regions were amplified from genomic DNA by multiplex PCR. Extracted genomic DNA from each cell subset was spread evenly across all wells of several immunoSEQ 96-well plates, with each plate serving as a replicate. For sorted subsets, around 200 ng genomic DNA, equal to tens of thousands of T cell genomes, was loaded into each replicate PCR. Purified libraries were quantified with a Qubit 3.0 fluorometer, sized on a Bioanalyzer 2100, and re-quantified with the KAPA Library Quantification kit. A separate single-read 150-cycle Illumina NextSeq 550 flow cell was used to sequence each immunoSEQ 96-well plate. The original methods were these. Because the immunoSEQ output held only junctional sequences and lacked quality scores, the filtering could not match the filtering applied to full-length reads. To assign V/J genes and CDR3, sequences were annotated using PyIR, a Python wrapper for IgBLAST v1.9, with IMGT germline references. Reads were removed for weak V/J assignments (E-value above 1e-6), missing CDR3, stop codons, out-of-frame junctions, or ambiguous translated residues. V3J clonotypes were defined as sequences sharing the same inferred V gene, J gene, and CDR3 amino acid sequence. The percentage overlap between two repertoires was calculated by dividing the number of shared unique clonotypes by the size of the smaller repertoire. Repertoire richness was assessed with RTK rarefaction, the Chao1 estimator, and Recon v2.1 estimates of unobserved clonotypes. Generation probabilities were computed with OLGA for all TCRbeta clonotypes obtained by the gDNA method from several donors. The table was pulled from immuneACCESS by TCRdb, which kept in-frame rearrangements only. Such tables lose some clones; where checked, under half of the loss comes from unresolved V genes, and the rest has no known cause. The DNA was the basis for D and trimming; V, J and clone size are from that table. The sample table holds millions of clones, of which over 85% were seen once. The ten largest clones represent 0.9% to 1.4% of the sample.

This clone has just one count. Its target antigen remains unknown. The input lacks base qualities; no much larger clone sits a single base away. Overall results and qualifications from the work: Only blood was sampled, and tissue TCR repertoires likely differ from those in blood. Rarefaction of sorted-subset datasets indicated incomplete sequencing despite the large sequencing depth. The genetic and exposure-history diversity represented was limited by the small number of donors. Larger estimated clonotype richness was generally found for naive subsets than for memory subsets. Compared with non-shared clonotypes, the clonotypes found in all four sorted-subset donors had higher generation probabilities. Pairwise subsampling led to the expectation that sequencing depth would affect the degree of clonotype sharing among donors. Sharing across a few donors was observed for approximately 5% of naive CD4, less than 4% of naive CD8, about 2.3% of memory CD4, and 0.4% of memory CD8 clonotypes.

The source is a man in his late teens or twenties in good health. The specimen sequenced was naive CD8+ T cells sorted from blood. The cell subset or site label here, explained by the study, means: CD45RA+CCR7+. The receptor chain draws on TRBV4-1 and TRBJ2-1, with 9 middle bases fitting TRBD2. The CDR3 has the sequence CASSQGSGGAINEQFF. The nucleotide sequence is TGCGCCAGCAGCCAAGGTAGCGGGGGAGCCATCAATGAGCAGTTCTTC.